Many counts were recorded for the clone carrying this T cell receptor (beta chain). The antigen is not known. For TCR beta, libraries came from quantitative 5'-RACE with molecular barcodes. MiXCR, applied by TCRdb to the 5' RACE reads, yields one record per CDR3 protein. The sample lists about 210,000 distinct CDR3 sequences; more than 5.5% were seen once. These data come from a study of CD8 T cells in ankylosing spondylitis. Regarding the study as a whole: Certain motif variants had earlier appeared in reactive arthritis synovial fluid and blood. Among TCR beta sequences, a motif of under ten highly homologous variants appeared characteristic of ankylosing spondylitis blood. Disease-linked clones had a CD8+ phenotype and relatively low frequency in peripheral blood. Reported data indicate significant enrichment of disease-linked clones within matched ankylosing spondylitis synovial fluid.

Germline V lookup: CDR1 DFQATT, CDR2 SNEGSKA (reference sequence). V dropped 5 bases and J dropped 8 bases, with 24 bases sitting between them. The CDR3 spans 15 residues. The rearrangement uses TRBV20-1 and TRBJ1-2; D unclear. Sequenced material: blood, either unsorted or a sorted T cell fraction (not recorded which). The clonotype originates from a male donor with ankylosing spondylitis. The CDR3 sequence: CSAGIDAHIPGGYTF. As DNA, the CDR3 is TGCAGTGCTGGGATTGACGCACATATTCCGGGAGGCTACACCTTC.